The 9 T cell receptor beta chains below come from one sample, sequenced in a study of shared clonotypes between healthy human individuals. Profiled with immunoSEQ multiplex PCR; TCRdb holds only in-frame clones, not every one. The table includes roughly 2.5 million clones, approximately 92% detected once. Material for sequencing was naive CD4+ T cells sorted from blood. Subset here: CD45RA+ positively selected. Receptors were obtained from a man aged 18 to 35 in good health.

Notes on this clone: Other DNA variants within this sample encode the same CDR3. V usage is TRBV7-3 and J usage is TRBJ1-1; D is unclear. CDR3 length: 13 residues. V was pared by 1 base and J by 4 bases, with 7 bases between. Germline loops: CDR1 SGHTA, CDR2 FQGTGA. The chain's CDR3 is CASSLRGGTEAFF. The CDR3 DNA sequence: TGTGCCAGCAGCTTAAGGGGTGGCACTGAAGCTTTCTTT.

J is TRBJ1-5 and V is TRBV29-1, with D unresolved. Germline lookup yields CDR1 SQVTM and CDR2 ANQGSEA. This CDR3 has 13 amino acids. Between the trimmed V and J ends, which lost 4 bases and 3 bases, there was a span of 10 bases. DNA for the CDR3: TGCAGCGTTGTTAAGGGTTCCAATCAGCCCCAGCATTTT. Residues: CSVVKGSNQPQHF.

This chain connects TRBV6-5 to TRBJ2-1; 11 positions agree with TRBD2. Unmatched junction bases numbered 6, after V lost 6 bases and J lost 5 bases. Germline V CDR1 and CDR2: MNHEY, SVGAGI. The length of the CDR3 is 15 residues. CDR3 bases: TGTGCCAGCAGGCCGGGACTAGCGGATAACAATGAGCAGTTCTTC. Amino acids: CASRPGLADNNEQFF.

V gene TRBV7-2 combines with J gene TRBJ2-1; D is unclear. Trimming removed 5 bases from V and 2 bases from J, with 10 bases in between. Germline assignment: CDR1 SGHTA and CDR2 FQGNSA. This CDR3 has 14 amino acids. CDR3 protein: CASSARTTYNEQFF. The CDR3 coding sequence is TGTGCCAGCAGCGCTCGAACTACCTACAATGAGCAGTTCTTC.

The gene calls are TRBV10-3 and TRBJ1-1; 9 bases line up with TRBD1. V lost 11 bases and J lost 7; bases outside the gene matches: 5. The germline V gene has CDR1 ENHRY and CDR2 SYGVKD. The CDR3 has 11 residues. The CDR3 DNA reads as TGTGCCGTACAGGGGGCAAGTGAAGCTTTCTTT. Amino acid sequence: CAVQGASEAFF.

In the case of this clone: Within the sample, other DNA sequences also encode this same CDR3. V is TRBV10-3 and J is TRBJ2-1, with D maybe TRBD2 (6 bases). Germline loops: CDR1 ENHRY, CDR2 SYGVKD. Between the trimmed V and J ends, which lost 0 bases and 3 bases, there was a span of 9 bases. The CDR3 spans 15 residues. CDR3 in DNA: TGTGCCATCAGTGAGTCGGGAGGAAACTACAATGAGCAGTTCTTC. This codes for CAISESGGNYNEQFF.

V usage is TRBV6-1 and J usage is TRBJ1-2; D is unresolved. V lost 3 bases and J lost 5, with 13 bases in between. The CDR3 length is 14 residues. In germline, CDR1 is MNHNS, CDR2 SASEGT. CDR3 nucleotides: TGTGCCAGCAGTGATACGGGCCCCCCTTATGGCTACACCTTC. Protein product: CASSDTGPPYGYTF.

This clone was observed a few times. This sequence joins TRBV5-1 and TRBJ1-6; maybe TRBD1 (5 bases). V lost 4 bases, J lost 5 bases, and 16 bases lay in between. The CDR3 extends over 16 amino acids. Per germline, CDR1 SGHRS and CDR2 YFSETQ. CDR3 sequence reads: CASSPSGGGNNSPLHF. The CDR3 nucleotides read TGCGCCAGCAGCCCCTCGGGGGGAGGCAATAATTCACCCCTCCACTTT. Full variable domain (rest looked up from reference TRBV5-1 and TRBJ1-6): KAGVTQTPRYLIKTRGQQVTLSCSPISGHRSVSWYQQTPGQGLQFLFEYFSETQRNKGNFPGRFSGRQFSNSRSEMNVSTLELGDSALYLCASSPSGGGNNSPLHFGNGTRLTVT.

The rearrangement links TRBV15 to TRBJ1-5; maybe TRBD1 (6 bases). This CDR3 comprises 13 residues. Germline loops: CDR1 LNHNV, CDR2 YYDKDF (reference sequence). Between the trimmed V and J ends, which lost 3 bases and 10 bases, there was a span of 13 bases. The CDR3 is CATSSPGGLPQHF. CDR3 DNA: TGTGCCACCAGCAGCCCTGGGGGCTTACCCCAGCATTTT.